This T cell receptor beta chain is from a study of cytomegalovirus exposure and HLA in healthy donors. Profiled with immunoSEQ multiplex PCR; TCRdb holds only in-frame clones, not every one. Of over 100,000 clones in the sample, about 95% were seen once. This clone was seen only a few times. The CDR3 has 13 amino acids. V lost 3 bases, J lost 4 bases, and 7 bases lay in between. The germline V gene has CDR1 MNHEY and CDR2 SMNVEV (reference sequence). This chain uses TRBV27 with TRBJ1-5; D not resolved. This clonotype was sampled from a woman younger than 35 in good health and CMV-seronegative. Specimen: PBMCs. CDR3 nucleotides: TGTGCCAGCAGTTTCGGTGCTAATCAGCCCCAGCATTTT. Residues: CASSFGANQPQHF.